This TCR beta chain is drawn from a study of identical twins. The study, taken as a whole, reports: Abundant beta clonotypes from cord blood bore fewer insertions; memory repertoires lacked this pattern. Out-of-frame alpha sequences common to twins were enriched for low generation probability.

This clonotype was detected ten times or more. Its specificity is unknown. A universal primer site arose from template switching, and cDNA bore unique molecular identifiers. TCRdb reanalysed the 5' RACE reads using MiXCR and keeps one entry per CDR3 protein. The sample has a few hundred thousand distinct CDR3 sequences; roughly 13% are singletons. CDR3 size: 13 residues. The V end was cut by 3 bases, the J end by 5 bases, with 10 bases between. All donors were healthy, and all were Caucasian. The same specimen was also included in a second study, on yellow fever vaccine responses in identical twins.

Sequencing was carried out using memory (CD45RO+) T cells sorted from blood. The source of this sequence is a woman younger than 35 in good health. J is TRBJ1-2 and V is TRBV12-3 or TRBV12-4; D is perhaps TRBD1 (5 bases). CDR3 DNA sequence: TGTGCCAGCAGTTTCGTCGGGGGGTATGGCTACACCTTC. It specifies CASSFVGGYGYTF.